Included here is one T cell receptor (beta chain) sequence, with context. The antigen is undetermined. V lost 6 bases to trimming and J lost 0 bases, with 12 bases between them. CDR1 is MNHEY, CDR2 SMNVEV, per germline (reference sequence). The CDR3 spans 15 residues. With 60 Vbeta and 13 Jbeta primers, the PCR was carried out. This table comes from immunoSEQ multiplex PCR, and its TCRdb copy is limited to in-frame clones, with some not included. The profile shows about 150,000 clones, 60% to 85% of them singletons. The data are from a study of cytomegalovirus exposure and HLA in healthy donors. Whole-study context: The Caucasian-associated ancestry cluster held more than 80% of around 380 genotyped donors.

Study-wide findings and caveats: When a later analysis was performed, an Asian-associated ancestry cluster reportedly had fewer N-insertions than the approximately 600-donor mean. Most of the CMV-associated TCR beta chains (in a later analysis) appeared to be HLA-restricted.

The TCR was taken from a woman aged 40 to 50 in good health and CMV-seronegative. The chain combines TRBV27 with TRBJ1-5, with D perhaps TRBD1 (5 bases). Input material: PBMCs. The CDR3 DNA reads TGTGCCAGCAGAGTAGGGGTAATTAGCAATCAGCCCCAGCATTTT. This encodes CASRVGVISNQPQHF.